This T cell receptor beta chain was sequenced for a study of CD8+CD57+ T cells in acquired aplastic anemia. Study-level background: Roughly 3 ug was the average amount of DNA from sorted CD4+ and CD8+ cells. On average, healthy donors gave about 11 million reads for CD4+ cells. Whole-study findings and limits: CD8+ Simpson's diversity did not differ significantly between patients and controls. Patients and controls shared about 30 CD8+ CDR3 sequences.

This clonotype was detected only a few times. No antigen is known for it. The template used for profiling TCR beta VDJ and CDR3 was genomic DNA. MiXCR was run by TCRdb on the reads, yielding one entry per CDR3 protein. The sample records more than 150,000 distinct CDR3 sequences, less than 55% being singletons. CDR3 length equals 14 residues. Germline CDR1 reads KGHDR; CDR2 reads SFDVKD. The V and J ends lost 4 bases and 4 bases respectively, with 12 bases between them. Material for sequencing was sorted CD4+, CD8+, or CD8+CD57+ T cells (not recorded which) from PBMCs. This sequence was found in a human donor in good health. The chain employs TRBV24-1 and TRBJ1-2; D remains ambiguous. The CDR3 reads CATSETEAGYGYTF. CDR3 coding DNA: TGTGCCACCAGTGAGACCGAGGCTGGCTATGGCTACACCTTC.